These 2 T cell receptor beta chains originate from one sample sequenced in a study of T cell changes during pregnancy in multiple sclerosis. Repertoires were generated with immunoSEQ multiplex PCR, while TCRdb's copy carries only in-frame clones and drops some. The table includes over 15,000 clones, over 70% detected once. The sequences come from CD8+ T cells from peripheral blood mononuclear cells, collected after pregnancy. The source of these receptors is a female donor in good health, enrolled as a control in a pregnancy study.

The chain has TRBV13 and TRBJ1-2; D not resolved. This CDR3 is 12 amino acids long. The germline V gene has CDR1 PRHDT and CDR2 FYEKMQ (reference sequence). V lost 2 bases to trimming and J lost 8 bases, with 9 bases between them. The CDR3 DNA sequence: TGTGCCAGCAGCTTAAGTGGAGGGGGCTACACCTTC. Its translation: CASSLSGGGYTF.

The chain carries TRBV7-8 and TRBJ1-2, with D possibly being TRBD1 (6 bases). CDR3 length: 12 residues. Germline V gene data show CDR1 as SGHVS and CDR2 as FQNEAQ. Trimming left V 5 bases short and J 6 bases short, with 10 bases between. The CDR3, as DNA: TGTGCCAGCAGCGTGGACAGAAATGGCTACACCTTC. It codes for CASSVDRNGYTF.